This T cell receptor (beta chain) comes out of a study of OX40 agonist ivuxolimab in advanced cancers. Study-wide findings and caveats: Certain nonresponding patients likewise had low normalized T-cell clonal expansion. Expansion of clones was among the lowest in partial responders at 0.1-3.0 mg/kg.

The table came from immunoSEQ multiplex PCR; TCRdb's copy has only in-frame clones and leaves some out. The table has about 100,000 clones, almost 90% seen once. On this clone: What it recognizes is unknown.

There are 13 residues in the CDR3. Deletions cut 7 bases from V and 2 bases from J, with 12 bases between. CDR1 and CDR2 (germline): SQVTM, ANQGSEA. The sequences come from CD4+ or CD8+ T cells sorted from blood, collected in a trial of the OX40 agonist ivuxolimab. V is TRBV29-1 and J is TRBJ2-1; D gene unclear. The clonotype comes from an adult with an advanced solid tumor such as melanoma, head and neck, liver or kidney cancer. The CDR3 DNA is TGCAGCGGGAAAAAAGGCGCCTACAATGAGCAGTTCTTC. Translation gives CSGKKGAYNEQFF.